These T cell receptor beta chains were read from a single sample in a study of T cell responses to AZD1222 COVID-19 vaccine. Repertoires were generated with immunoSEQ multiplex PCR, while TCRdb's copy carries only in-frame clones and drops some. Of approximately 170,000 clones listed, approximately 90% are singletons. Here the sequenced sample was peripheral blood, taken 28 days after the second AZD1222 dose. The receptor source for this set is an adult who received the AZD1222 COVID-19 vaccine. CDR3s include the opening cysteine and the closing phenylalanine or tryptophan. The D gene is left open where the match is weak. Not all rows give a size; the values are once, few, many and, for expanded clones, a class.

cdr3_aa: CASSLGTGTGEAFF
cdr3_nt: TGTGCCAGCAGCTTAGGGACAGGGACAGGTGAAGCTTTCTTT
d_call: TRBD1
j_call: TRBJ1-1
clone_size: NA
v_call: TRBV7-3

cdr3_aa: CASSLSGGTDTQYF
cdr3_nt: TGTGCCAGCAGCCTTAGCGGGGGCACAGATACGCAGTATTTT
d_call: TRBD2
j_call: TRBJ2-3
clone_size: few
v_call: TRBV7-9

cdr3_aa: CASSGTGGNSPLHF
cdr3_nt: TGTGCCAGCAGCGGGACAGGGGGCAATTCACCCCTCCACTTT
d_call: TRBD1
j_call: TRBJ1-6
clone_size: NA
v_call: TRBV6-5

cdr3_aa: CASNKGAEKLFF
cdr3_nt: TGTGCCAGCAACAAGGGGGCCGAAAAACTGTTTTTT
d_call: TRBD1
j_call: TRBJ1-4
clone_size: NA
v_call: TRBV4-2

cdr3_aa: CASSPGTGSYNEQFF
cdr3_nt: TGCGCCAGCAGCCCGGGGACGGGGTCCTACAATGAGCAGTTCTTC
d_call: NA
j_call: TRBJ2-1
clone_size: NA
v_call: TRBV5-1

cdr3_aa: CASSVEGTSGAETQYF
cdr3_nt: TGTGCCAGCAGCGTAGAGGGGACTAGCGGGGCAGAGACCCAGTACTTC
d_call: TRBD2
j_call: TRBJ2-5
clone_size: NA
v_call: TRBV9

cdr3_aa: CASSQDYRDEAFF
cdr3_nt: TGTGCCAGCAGCCAAGATTATAGGGATGAAGCTTTCTTT
d_call: NA
j_call: TRBJ1-1
clone_size: NA
v_call: TRBV3-1/TRBV3-2

cdr3_aa: CASSLGQTGSAEAFF
cdr3_nt: TGTGCCAGCAGCTTAGGACAGACGGGGTCCGCTGAAGCTTTCTTT
d_call: NA
j_call: TRBJ1-1
clone_size: NA
v_call: TRBV7-9

cdr3_aa: CASSPRTANTEAFF
cdr3_nt: TGTGCCAGCAGTCCCCGGACAGCGAACACTGAAGCTTTCTTT
d_call: NA
j_call: TRBJ1-1
clone_size: NA
v_call: TRBV27

cdr3_aa: CASRVGSREQYF
cdr3_nt: TGTGCCAGCAGGGTTGGTAGCCGCGAGCAGTACTTC
d_call: NA
j_call: TRBJ2-7
clone_size: NA
v_call: TRBV2

cdr3_aa: CASSSSSPRQVPGEKLFF
cdr3_nt: TGCGCCAGCAGCTCCTCATCACCGCGACAGGTACCGGGGGAAAAACTGTTTTTT
d_call: NA
j_call: TRBJ1-4
clone_size: NA
v_call: TRBV5-1

cdr3_aa: CASSQRNPYVGYTF
cdr3_nt: TGTGCCAGCAGTCAGCGGAACCCGTACGTCGGCTACACCTTC
d_call: NA
j_call: TRBJ1-2
clone_size: NA
v_call: TRBV27

cdr3_aa: CASSLASDRWNGYTF
cdr3_nt: TGCGCCAGCAGCTTGGCCTCGGACAGGTGGAATGGCTACACCTTC
d_call: TRBD1
j_call: TRBJ1-2
clone_size: NA
v_call: TRBV5-1

cdr3_aa: CASSSGLARHEQYF
cdr3_nt: TGTGCCAGCAGCTCGGGACTAGCGCGGCACGAGCAGTACTTC
d_call: TRBD2
j_call: TRBJ2-7
clone_size: few
v_call: TRBV5-4

cdr3_aa: CASSPYIGNTIYF
cdr3_nt: TGTGCCAGCAGCCCTTACATAGGAAACACCATATATTTT
d_call: NA
j_call: TRBJ1-3
clone_size: NA
v_call: TRBV12-3/TRBV12-4

cdr3_aa: CASSIAPFVFQRRQLNTGELFF
cdr3_nt: TGTGCCAGTAGTATAGCCCCATTTGTCTTCCAGCGAAGGCAATTGAACACCGGGGAGCTGTTTTTT
d_call: NA
j_call: TRBJ2-2
clone_size: NA
v_call: TRBV19

cdr3_aa: CASSLVPGQGRNTEAFF
cdr3_nt: TGTGCCAGCAGCCTCGTCCCGGGACAGGGTAGGAACACTGAAGCTTTCTTT
d_call: TRBD1
j_call: TRBJ1-1
clone_size: NA
v_call: TRBV11-2

cdr3_aa: CASSYGDTLSPLHF
cdr3_nt: TGTGCCAGCAGTTATGGGGACACCTTGTCGCCCCTCCACTTT
d_call: NA
j_call: TRBJ1-6
clone_size: NA
v_call: TRBV6-5

cdr3_aa: CASSSGIRLARTDTQYF
cdr3_nt: TGTGCCAGCAGCTCAGGGATACGACTAGCTAGAACAGATACGCAGTATTTT
d_call: TRBD2
j_call: TRBJ2-3
clone_size: NA
v_call: TRBV7-8

cdr3_aa: CSVPPTGTGEIEAFF
cdr3_nt: TGCAGCGTTCCTCCTACCGGGACAGGGGAAATTGAAGCTTTCTTT
d_call: TRBD1
j_call: TRBJ1-1
clone_size: NA
v_call: TRBV29-1

cdr3_aa: CASSSSGDLTYEQYF
cdr3_nt: TGTGCCAGCAGCTCCAGCGGGGATCTAACCTACGAGCAGTACTTC
d_call: TRBD2
j_call: TRBJ2-7
clone_size: NA
v_call: TRBV7-9

cdr3_aa: CASSLPPGVHSGNTIYF
cdr3_nt: TGTGCCAGCAGCTTACCCCCGGGCGTCCACTCTGGAAACACCATATATTTT
d_call: NA
j_call: TRBJ1-3
clone_size: NA
v_call: TRBV7-8

cdr3_aa: CASSPSTGTSYNEQFF
cdr3_nt: TGTGCCAGCTCACCATCGACAGGGACCTCCTACAATGAGCAGTTCTTC
d_call: TRBD1
j_call: TRBJ2-1
clone_size: NA
v_call: TRBV18

cdr3_aa: CASSEGQRDEQFF
cdr3_nt: TGTGCCAGCAGTGAAGGTCAGCGGGATGAGCAGTTCTTC
d_call: NA
j_call: TRBJ2-1
clone_size: NA
v_call: TRBV6-1

cdr3_aa: CASSPPRRGGEQYF
cdr3_nt: TGTGCCAGCTCACCACCGCGGAGGGGAGGTGAGCAGTACTTC
d_call: NA
j_call: TRBJ2-7
clone_size: NA
v_call: TRBV18

cdr3_aa: CASSLATRHYGYTF
cdr3_nt: TGCGCCAGCAGCTTGGCCACCAGACACTATGGCTACACCTTC
d_call: NA
j_call: TRBJ1-2
clone_size: NA
v_call: TRBV5-1

cdr3_aa: CAWSTGDTIYF
cdr3_nt: TGTGCCTGGAGTACTGGTGACACCATATATTTT
d_call: NA
j_call: TRBJ1-3
clone_size: NA
v_call: TRBV30

cdr3_aa: CASSLRGGGASETQYF
cdr3_nt: TGTGCCAGCAGCTTGAGAGGCGGGGGGGCCTCGGAGACCCAGTACTTC
d_call: TRBD2
j_call: TRBJ2-5
clone_size: NA
v_call: TRBV5-4